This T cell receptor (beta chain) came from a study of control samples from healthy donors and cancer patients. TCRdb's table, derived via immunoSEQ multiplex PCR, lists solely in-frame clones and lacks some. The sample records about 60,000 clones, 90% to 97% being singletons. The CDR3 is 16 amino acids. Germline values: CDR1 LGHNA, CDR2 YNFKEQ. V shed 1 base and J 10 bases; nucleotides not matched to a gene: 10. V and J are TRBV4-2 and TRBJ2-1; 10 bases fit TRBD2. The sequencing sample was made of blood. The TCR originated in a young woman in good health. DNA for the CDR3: TGTGCCAGCAGCCAAGCCTATAGCGGGGGGCCCCCCGAGCAGTTCTTC. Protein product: CASSQAYSGGPPEQFF.